These 26 T cell receptor beta chains were sequenced from one sample in a study of blood T cell repertoires in COVID-19. Libraries were prepared by immunoSEQ multiplex PCR; TCRdb keeps only in-frame clonotypes and omits some of them. The sample has about 280,000 clones, nearly 90% seen once. What was sequenced was PBMCs or T cells enriched from blood (not recorded which). Every receptor here comes from a woman between 18 and 30 years old with acute COVID-19.

The CDR3 region is CASRPPANQFTGELFF. CDR3 DNA sequence: TGTGCCAGCAGGCCCCCTGCTAACCAATTCACCGGGGAGCTGTTTTTT. V is TRBV7-2 and J is TRBJ2-2; no definite D call. The CDR3 sequence is 16 residues long. CDR1 SGHTA and CDR2 FQGNSA come from the germline V gene. The V end was cut by 6 bases, the J end by 4 bases, with 18 bases between.

The gene calls are TRBV27 and TRBJ1-6; the D is unclear. Trimming removed 4 bases from V and 7 bases from J, with 5 bases in between. Per the germline V gene, CDR1 is MNHEY and CDR2 is SMNVEV (reference sequence). The CDR3 covers 12 residues. CDR3 nucleotides: TGTGCCAGCAGTTACTACAATTCACCCCTCCACTTT. Translation: CASSYYNSPLHF.

As concerns this clone: Germline and junction disagree at one end, which may indicate a read error. This sample also contains other DNA sequences that code for the same CDR3. The genes are TRBV2 and TRBJ2-7; 11 bases are shared with TRBD2. This CDR3 comprises 15 residues. The V gene's germline CDR1 is SNHLY and CDR2 FYNNEI. CDR3 coding DNA: TGTGCCAGCAGGGAAGGGACTAGCGGTCTCTACGAGCAGTACTTC. Protein: CASREGTSGLYEQYF.

J is TRBJ1-2 and V is TRBV6-1; a weak D match, TRBD1 (5 bases). CDR1 MNHNS and CDR2 SASEGT come from the germline V gene. Trimming cost V 3 bases and J 7 bases, with 9 bases left between them. The length of the CDR3 is 12 residues. DNA of the CDR3: TGTGCCAGCAGTGAGGGGGGATTTGGCTACACCTTC. Translating gives CASSEGGFGYTF.

The J gene is TRBJ2-1, the V gene TRBV18; TRBD2 agrees at 12 bases. Trimming at V came to 1 base and at J to 4 bases, leaving 2 bases not matched to a gene. The CDR3 spans 16 residues. Germline V lookup: CDR1 KGHSH, CDR2 LQKENI. Written as DNA, the CDR3 is TGTGCCAGCTCACCACGACTAGCGGGAGCATACAATGAGCAGTTCTTC. This translates into CASSPRLAGAYNEQFF.

The gene calls are TRBV5-1 and TRBJ2-5; 9 nucleotides align to TRBD2. CDR3 length equals 17 residues. J was trimmed by 3 bases and V by 7 bases; bases with no gene match: 16. Germline V gene data show CDR1 as SGHRS and CDR2 as YFSETQ. This CDR3 reads CASPRVGLAGWEETQYF. The CDR3 DNA follows: TGCGCCAGCCCCCGGGTGGGGCTAGCGGGATGGGAAGAGACCCAGTACTTC.

This clone showed up many times. The DNA for the CDR3 is TGTGCCGGCAACGAAAAACTAGCGGGAGGCAGTGAGCAGTACTTC. It codes for CAGNEKLAGGSEQYF. The V and J genes are TRBV30 and TRBJ2-7; 12 nucleotides align to TRBD2. This CDR3 has 15 residues. V trimming: 8 bases; J trimming: 7 bases; junction bases outside the gene matches: 15. Germline CDR1 reads GTSNPN; CDR2 reads SVGIG (reference sequence).

The V gene is TRBV9, the J gene TRBJ2-5; 7 bases match TRBD2. V was clipped by 2 bases and J by 5 bases; unmatched bases: 12. Per the germline V gene, CDR1 is SGDLS and CDR2 is YYNGEE. CDR3 size: 16 residues. The CDR3 region is CASSVTPNGGSETQYF. In DNA form, the CDR3 reads TGTGCCAGCAGCGTTACCCCCAATGGCGGGAGCGAGACCCAGTACTTC.

J is TRBJ1-1 and V is TRBV30; D gene uncertain. This CDR3 has 12 residues. Trimming cost V 1 base and J 4 bases, with 7 bases left between them. Looked up from germline, CDR1 is GTSNPN and CDR2 is SVGIG (reference sequence). CDR3 nucleotide sequence: TGTGCCTGGAGTGCCGTTCGCACTGAAGCTTTCTTT. Translation: CAWSAVRTEAFF.

J is TRBJ2-4 and V is TRBV3-1 (or the pseudogene TRBV3-2), with D maybe TRBD2 (5 bases). CDR1 and CDR2 (germline): LGHDT, YNNKEL (reference sequence). This CDR3 has 14 residues. Trimming pared 4 bases from V and 6 bases from J, leaving 13 bases between. The CDR3 protein is CASSPQRASNIQYF. CDR3 coding DNA: TGTGCCAGCAGCCCCCAGAGGGCCTCAAACATTCAGTACTTC.

This chain connects TRBV5-1 to TRBJ2-1, with D perhaps TRBD2 (5 bases). From germline, CDR1 is SGHRS and CDR2 YFSETQ. The CDR3 spans 12 residues. The V and J ends lost 3 bases and 7 bases respectively, with 8 bases between them. CDR3 sequence: CASSWRRNEQFF. CDR3 DNA sequence: TGCGCCAGCAGCTGGAGGAGGAATGAGCAGTTCTTC.

The chain recombines TRBV28 with TRBJ1-6; D not certain. Germline CDR1 and CDR2: MDHEN and SYDVKM. The CDR3 is made up of 13 amino acids. Deletions cut 5 bases from V and 14 bases from J, with 16 bases between. For the CDR3, the DNA is TGTGCCAGCAGTAAGGAGAATTGGTTGACCCTCCACTTT. Encoded protein: CASSKENWLTLHF.

V and J are TRBV28 and TRBJ1-2; TRBD1 aligns across 12 bases. J gave up 7 bases and V 5 bases, and 8 bases lay outside the gene matches. The CDR3 length is 15 residues. In germline, CDR1 is MDHEN, CDR2 SYDVKM. The CDR3 DNA follows: TGTGCCAGCAGTAACCGGGACAGGGGGCATGGTGGCTACACCTTC. This gives the protein CASSNRDRGHGGYTF.

This chain connects TRBV6-2 or TRBV6-3 to TRBJ2-7; TRBD2 agrees at 10 bases. Germline CDR1 reads MNHEY; CDR2 reads SVGEGT. This CDR3 has 17 residues. V dropped 0 bases and J dropped 4; count of bases not matched to a gene: 9. The CDR3, as DNA: TGTGCCAGCAGTTACTCGCCGCGAGCGGGAGGGCCGTACGAGCAGTACTTC. Translation: CASSYSPRAGGPYEQYF.

The chain couples TRBV5-6 to TRBJ2-5, with D possibly being TRBD2 (6 bases). Germline V lookup: CDR1 SGHDT, CDR2 YYEEEE. CDR3 length: 15 amino acids. The V gene lost 0 bases and the J gene lost 4 bases, with 13 bases spanning the gap. As DNA, the CDR3 is TGTGCCAGCAGCTTGGAGTGGGGGGACGGAGAGACCCAGTACTTC. This gives the protein CASSLEWGDGETQYF.

The V gene is TRBV18, the J gene TRBJ2-7, with a weak D call TRBD1 (6 bases). The CDR3 contains 16 residues. Germline values: CDR1 KGHSH, CDR2 LQKENI. V shed 3 bases and J shed 0 bases, with 15 bases lying between them. CDR3 nucleotide sequence: TGTGCCAGCTCACCCTTGGGACACCCGAGCTCCTACGAGCAGTACTTC. Translation gives CASSPLGHPSSYEQYF.

V gene TRBV7-8 combines with J gene TRBJ1-5, with 8 bases matching TRBD1. CDR3 length: 13 residues. Trimming took 5 bases from V and 7 from J; bases not matched to a gene: 4. In germline, CDR1 is SGHVS, CDR2 FQNEAQ. The CDR3 is CASSVQGGQPQHF. For the CDR3, the DNA is TGTGCCAGCAGCGTACAGGGGGGGCAGCCCCAGCATTTT.

This chain joins TRBV18 and TRBJ2-5; 8 bases agree with TRBD1. The CDR3 is 13 residues long. Losses at the gene ends were 4 bases for V and 5 bases for J; bases not matched to a gene: 3. Germline V gene sequence: CDR1 KGHSH, CDR2 LQKENI. CDR3: CASSQTGVETQYF. For the CDR3, the DNA is TGTGCCAGCTCACAGACAGGGGTCGAGACCCAGTACTTC.

This clone was observed a handful of times. The chain employs TRBV11-2 and TRBJ1-6; D might be TRBD1 (6 bases). This CDR3 has 13 amino acids. Per germline, CDR1 SGHAT and CDR2 FQNNGV. Trimming pared 0 bases from V and 9 bases from J, leaving 6 bases between. CDR3 amino acids: CASSLDRGSPLHF. CDR3 coding DNA: TGTGCCAGCAGCTTAGACAGGGGTTCACCCCTCCACTTT.

The chain combines TRBV24-1 with TRBJ2-2; 8 bases align to TRBD1. This CDR3 contains 15 residues. With V trimmed by 2 bases and J by 5 bases, 3 bases remained unmatched. Germline V gene sequence: CDR1 KGHDR, CDR2 SFDVKD. Here the CDR3 DNA reads TGTGCCACCAGTGATTCCAGGGGGCTAACCGGGGAGCTGTTTTTT. Translated: CATSDSRGLTGELFF.

The chain combines TRBV19 with TRBJ2-7, with TRBD2 as a possible D gene (5 bases). The CDR3 loop spans 13 amino acids. V was clipped by 7 bases and J by 4 bases, with 14 bases between them. Per germline, CDR1 LNHDA and CDR2 SQIVND (reference sequence). In DNA form, the CDR3 reads TGTGCCAGTATATCCGTTGGGAGATACGAGCAGTACTTC. It codes for CASISVGRYEQYF.

The chain employs TRBV24-1 and TRBJ2-7, with TRBD2 matching over 7 bases. Germline lookup yields CDR1 KGHDR and CDR2 SFDVKD. The junction had 6 bases not matched to a gene; V was cut back by 1 base and J by 1 base. This CDR3 is built from 16 residues. The CDR3 bases are TGTGCCACCAGTGATTTCGGGGGGACTTCGTCCTACGAGCAGTACTTC. This translates into CATSDFGGTSSYEQYF.

The CDR3 DNA is TGTGCCAGTAGTATAGAGGACAGGGGGTTGTCACCCCTCCACTTT. It is translated as CASSIEDRGLSPLHF. V gene TRBV19 combines with J gene TRBJ1-6, with 10 bases fitting TRBD1. J lost 10 bases, V lost 0 bases, and 3 bases had no gene match. CDR3 size: 15 residues. Germline lookup yields CDR1 LNHDA and CDR2 SQIVND (reference sequence). Full variable domain (missing parts from reference TRBV19 and TRBJ1-6): DGGITQSPKYLFRKEGQNVTLSCEQNLNHDAMYWYRQDPGQGLRLIYYSQIVNDFQKGDIAEGYSVSREKKESFPLTVTSAQKNPTAFYLCASSIEDRGLSPLHFGNGTRLTVT.

V and J are TRBV5-1 and TRBJ2-2; 10 nucleotides line up with TRBD1. The CDR3 extends over 15 amino acids. Looked up from germline, CDR1 is SGHRS and CDR2 is YFSETQ. Trimming took 3 bases from V and 7 from J; bases not matched to a gene: 6. The CDR3 DNA reads TGCGCCAGCAGCTCCGACAGGGGGCAGGGCGGGGAGCTGTTTTTT. Amino acids: CASSSDRGQGGELFF.

This clone was observed a few times. The chain uses TRBV14 and TRBJ2-7, with 14 bases that match TRBD2. V was pared by 4 bases and J by 5 bases, with 4 bases of the junction left unmatched. Per germline, CDR1 SGHDN and CDR2 FVKESK. The CDR3 has 15 amino acids. CDR3 region: CASSLGLAGGDEQYF. CDR3 sequence (DNA): TGTGCCAGCAGCCTTGGACTAGCGGGAGGAGACGAGCAGTACTTC.

This chain connects TRBV6-4 to TRBJ1-2; TRBD1 might be the D (5 bases). The CDR3 runs 13 residues. Trimming removed 6 bases at V and 4 bases at J, with 12 bases between. Per germline, CDR1 MRHNA and CDR2 SNTAGT. CDR3 sequence reads: CASSLTAGYGYTF. CDR3 sequence (DNA): TGTGCCAGCAGCCTGACAGCCGGCTATGGCTACACCTTC.